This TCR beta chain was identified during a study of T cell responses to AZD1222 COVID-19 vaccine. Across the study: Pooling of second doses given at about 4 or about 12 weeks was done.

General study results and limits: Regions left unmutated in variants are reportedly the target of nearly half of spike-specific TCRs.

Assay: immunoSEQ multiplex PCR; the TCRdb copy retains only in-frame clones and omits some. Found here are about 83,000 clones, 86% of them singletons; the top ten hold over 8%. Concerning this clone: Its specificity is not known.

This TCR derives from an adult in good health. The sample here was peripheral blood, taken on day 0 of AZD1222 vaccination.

The chain's CDR3 is CASTEGLRGGYGYTF. DNA of the CDR3: TGTGCCAGCACGGAAGGGCTGCGGGGGGGCTATGGCTACACCTTC. The chain recombines TRBV2 with TRBJ1-2; tentatively, D is TRBD1 (5 bases). From germline, CDR1 is SNHLY and CDR2 FYNNEI. V was shortened by 7 bases and J by 4 bases, with 19 bases between the two germline ends. The CDR3 length is 15 residues.